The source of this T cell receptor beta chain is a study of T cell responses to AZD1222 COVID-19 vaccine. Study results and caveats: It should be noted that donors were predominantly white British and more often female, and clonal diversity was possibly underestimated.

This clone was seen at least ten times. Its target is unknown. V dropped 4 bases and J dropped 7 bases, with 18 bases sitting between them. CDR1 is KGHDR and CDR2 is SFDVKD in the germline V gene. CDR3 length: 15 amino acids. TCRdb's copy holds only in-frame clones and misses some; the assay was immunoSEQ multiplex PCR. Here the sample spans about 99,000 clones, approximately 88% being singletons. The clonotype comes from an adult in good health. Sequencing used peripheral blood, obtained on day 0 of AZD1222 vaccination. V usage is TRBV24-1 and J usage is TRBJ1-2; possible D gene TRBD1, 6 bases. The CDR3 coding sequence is TGTGCCACCAGTGACCCAAGGACAGTTTCCGGTGGCTACACCTTC. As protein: CATSDPRTVSGGYTF.